Described below is a single TCR beta chain sequence and its context. This sample stems from a study of blood T cell repertoires in COVID-19. The V gene's germline CDR1 is SGHNT and CDR2 YYREEE (reference sequence). With 2 bases clipped from V and 2 bases from J, the junction kept 7 bases outside the gene matches. This CDR3 is 16 amino acids long. Only in-frame clones appear in the TCRdb table, and some are missing; sequencing was by immunoSEQ multiplex PCR. The data contain 270,000 or so clones, around nine tenths of them singletons. The origin of this receptor is a woman aged 18-29 years who had recovered from COVID-19. Sequenced input: PBMCs or T cells enriched from blood (not recorded which). The rearrangement joins TRBV5-4 to TRBJ1-2, with TRBD1 matching 9 bases. CDR3 bases: TGTGCCAGCAGCTTTCCGAGGACAGGGGTCAACTATGGCTACACCTTC. It is translated as CASSFPRTGVNYGYTF.